This TCR beta chain was obtained from a study of cytomegalovirus exposure and HLA in healthy donors. Study-wide results and limits: Donors belonging to an Asian-associated ancestry cluster reportedly showed fewer N-insertions in productive TCRs than the approximately 670-donor mean, according to what a later analysis found. Common viral pathogens seemed, in a later analysis, to connect with several of the most significant clusters. One cluster of highly shared sequence variants probably arose as a sequencing artifact.

V was pared by 5 bases and J by 0 bases, with 5 bases of the junction left unmatched. The CDR3 runs 16 residues. Germline lookup yields CDR1 MNHEY and CDR2 SMNVEV (reference sequence). About this clone itself: What it recognizes is unknown.

In the PCR, 60 Vbeta and 13 Jbeta primers were used. Some clones are missing from TCRdb's copy, which holds only in-frame ones; the method was immunoSEQ multiplex PCR. The sample shows 85,000 to 100,000 clones, roughly 86% of them seen only once. The rearrangement joins TRBV27 to TRBJ1-5; 9 nucleotides line up with TRBD1. The receptor was isolated from a man under 40 in good health and CMV-seropositive. The sequenced material came from PBMCs. The CDR3 region has the DNA TGTGCCAGCAGTCCCCGGACAGGGGATAGCAATCAGCCCCAGCATTTT. Its translation: CASSPRTGDSNQPQHF.